The T cell receptor (beta chain) described here comes from a study of blood T cell repertoires in COVID-19. Study overall: In each case, the material was cDNA or gDNA derived from T cells, B-cell-depleted T cells, or PBMCs.

Assay used: immunoSEQ multiplex PCR; TCRdb lists only in-frame clones, some missing. The sample has about 200,000 clones, around 85% seen once. Germline CDR1 reads MNHNY; CDR2 reads SVGAGI (reference sequence). This CDR3 comprises 12 residues. V lost 4 bases and J lost 15, with 16 bases in between. This chain connects TRBV6-6 to TRBJ2-1; D call uncertain. The receptor's source is a woman between 65 and 79 years old with acute or convalescent COVID-19. Sequencing used peripheral blood. The CDR3 region is CASSFSREVPFF. The DNA of the CDR3 is TGTGCCAGCAGTTTTTCGAGAGAGGTGCCGTTCTTC.